The 10 T cell receptor beta chains listed next were all sequenced from one sample in a study of T-cell reconstitution after alpha-beta-depleted transplantation in children. Preparation of the TCRbeta library involved a method that used unique molecular identifiers. Via MiXCR, TCRdb re-called the PCR reads, giving one row per CDR3 protein. This sample yields 95,000 to 150,000 distinct CDR3 sequences, of which more than 20% are seen a single time; 10% to 13% belongs to the top ten. The source material was PBMCs, mostly from graft donor cells, sampled 180 days after TCRalphabeta/CD19-depleted stem cell transplant. These receptor sequences come from a male patient aged 2-9 years who had a stem cell transplant for chronic granulomatous disease, so the T cells may come from the graft donor.

This clonotype appeared a single time. This sequence may be a read error, since a much larger clone differs from it by one base. V gene TRBV18 combines with J gene TRBJ2-6; no reliable D call. CDR3 length equals 18 residues. Germline CDR1 KGHSH, CDR2 LQKENI. The CDR3 bases are TGTGCCAGCTCACTGGTGGTAGCATCACCAGCTGGGCCCAACGTCCTGACTTTC. This encodes CASSLVVASPAGPNVLTF.

V is TRBV29-1 and J is TRBJ2-4; D remains ambiguous. The CDR3 extends over 13 amino acids. Germline V lookup: CDR1 SQVTM, CDR2 ANQGSEA. V shed 3 bases and J shed 0 bases, with 6 bases lying between them. CDR3 sequence: CSVEILAKNIQYF. DNA for the CDR3: TGCAGCGTTGAGATACTAGCCAAAAACATTCAGTACTTC.

This clonotype has only a few counts. This rearrangement joins TRBV3-1 to TRBJ2-4; 12 nucleotides agree with TRBD2. The trim removed 5 bases at V and 1 base at J, leaving 12 bases unmatched. The CDR3 totals 19 residues. Germline V gives CDR1 LGHDT, CDR2 YNNKEL (reference sequence). The CDR3 DNA reads as TGTGCCAGCAGCGGACTAGCGGGATTGGGCTTCCTGGCCAAAAACATTCAGTACTTC. The encoded protein is CASSGLAGLGFLAKNIQYF.

This clonotype has a count of ten or more. The genes are TRBV7-9 and TRBJ2-2; D not certain. Germline lookup yields CDR1 SEHNR and CDR2 FQNEAQ (reference sequence). The CDR3 has 14 residues. The ends were cut back, 1 base at V and 7 bases at J, with 10 bases in the middle. The CDR3, as DNA: TGTGCCAGCAGCTTAGAAGGCGTGTTCGGGGAGCTGTTTTTT. Its translation: CASSLEGVFGELFF.

In its sample, this clonotype was seen a few times. The V gene is TRBV20-1, the J gene TRBJ2-7, with 8 bases identical to TRBD1. V dropped 0 bases and J dropped 3; count of bases not matched to a gene: 7. CDR3 size: 15 residues. The germline V gene has CDR1 DFQATT and CDR2 SNEGSKA (reference sequence). Written as DNA, the CDR3 is TGCAGTGCTAGAGATGATGGGACAGGAGGCTACGAGCAGTACTTC. Protein sequence: CSARDDGTGGYEQYF.

The table lists this clonotype with many counts. This chain joins TRBV7-2 and TRBJ2-1, with 9 bases aligning to TRBD2. Trimming cost V 2 bases and J 2 bases; bases outside gene matches: 7. The CDR3 extends over 17 amino acids. Germline CDR1 reads SGHTA; CDR2 reads FQGNSA. CDR3 residues: CASSLTAGGPTYNEQFF. The DNA for the CDR3 is TGTGCCAGCAGCTTAACAGCGGGAGGCCCCACCTACAATGAGCAGTTCTTC. Complete variable domain (other parts from reference TRBV7-2 and TRBJ2-1): GAGVSQSPSNKVTEKGKDVELRCDPISGHTALYWYRQSLGQGLEFLIYFQGNSAPDKSGLPSDRFSAERTGGSVSTLTIQRTQQEDSAVYLCASSLTAGGPTYNEQFFGPGTRLTVL.

CDR3 sequence (DNA): TGTGCCAGCAGCTTAGCACGGACAAGAAACACCGGGGAGCTGTTTTTT. Protein product: CASSLARTRNTGELFF. The chain is built from TRBV7-7 and TRBJ2-2; perhaps TRBD1 as D (5 bases). This CDR3 has 16 residues. The germline V gene has CDR1 SSHAT and CDR2 FNYEAQ (reference sequence). V lost 0 bases, J lost 2 bases, and 10 bases lay in between.

The chain is built from TRBV7-9 and TRBJ2-3; the D is unclear. The CDR3 is 15 amino acids. The V end lost 1 base, the J end lost 2 bases, and 10 bases lay between the germline ends. The germline CDR1 and CDR2 sequences are SEHNR and FQNEAQ (reference sequence). CDR3 sequence reads: CASSLVAGNTDTQYF. As DNA, the CDR3 is TGTGCCAGCAGCTTAGTAGCTGGGAACACAGATACGCAGTATTTT.

In this sample, this clonotype turned up a few times. The chain joins TRBV20-1 to TRBJ2-1; 9 nucleotides line up with TRBD1. This CDR3 has 17 residues. Trimming cost V 1 base and J 3 bases; bases outside gene matches: 10. Germline V gene lookup returns CDR1 DFQATT and CDR2 SNEGSKA (reference sequence). CDR3 residues: CSARVGGGQGFYNEQFF. CDR3 DNA sequence: TGCAGTGCTAGAGTAGGCGGTGGACAGGGGTTCTACAATGAGCAGTTCTTC.

This clonotype was seen many times. V is TRBV20-1 and J is TRBJ2-1, with D possibly being TRBD1 (6 bases). CDR1 and CDR2 (germline): DFQATT, SNEGSKA (reference sequence). Trimming removed 5 bases at V and 9 bases at J, with 26 bases between. The CDR3 totals 16 residues. DNA for the CDR3: TGCAGTGCTCAGCGCATCGGACAGCCGGATGTAGGTGAGCAGTTCTTC. Its protein is CSAQRIGQPDVGEQFF.